The 26 T cell receptor beta chains listed next were all sequenced from one sample in a study of shared clonotypes between healthy human individuals. Naive CD8 cells lacked CD45RO, underwent positive selection for CCR7 and left out terminally differentiated effector memory CD45RA+ cells. Here immunoSEQ multiplex PCR was the method, and the copy in TCRdb shows in-frame clones only, minus some. The data contain more than 500,000 clones, around 96% of them singletons. Sample: naive CD8+ T cells sorted from blood. The receptors stem from a woman in her 30s in good health.

The CDR3 DNA reads as TGTGCCAGCAGCCACGAAGGCAGGGGGGCATCAGGATATTTT. Protein product: CASSHEGRGASGYF. V usage is TRBV28 and J usage is TRBJ1-3; TRBD1 matches 7 bases. Looked up from germline, CDR1 is MDHEN and CDR2 is SYDVKM. The CDR3 has 14 amino acids. V shed 6 bases, J shed 15 bases, and the junction held 17 bases outside the gene matches.

This clone was picked up a small number of times. The chain recombines TRBV28 with TRBJ1-1; D may be TRBD1 (5 bases). The CDR3 has 11 amino acids. Trimming took 11 bases from V and 11 from J, leaving 18 bases between them. Per the germline V gene, CDR1 is MDHEN and CDR2 is SYDVKM. The CDR3 DNA reads as TGTGCCGGAGGGGAGTTGGGTCGGGCTTTCTTT. As protein: CAGGELGRAFF.

The gene calls are TRBV28 and TRBJ2-7; 9 nucleotides match TRBD1. Germline V CDR1 and CDR2: MDHEN, SYDVKM. The CDR3 spans 14 residues. V was pared by 6 bases and J by 1 base, with 4 bases of the junction left unmatched. CDR3: CASSGQGPSYEQYF. The CDR3 DNA follows: TGTGCCAGCAGCGGACAGGGGCCATCCTACGAGCAGTACTTC.

The V call is TRBV5-1, the J call TRBJ2-7; D possibly uses TRBD1 or TRBD2 (6 bases each). Deletions cut 3 bases from V and 3 bases from J, with 19 bases between. This CDR3 has 16 residues. Looked up from germline, CDR1 is SGHRS and CDR2 is YFSETQ. This chain's CDR3 is CASSSGGGDRGYEQYF. CDR3 sequence (DNA): TGCGCCAGCAGCTCTGGGGGCGGGGACCGAGGCTACGAGCAGTACTTC.

CDR3: CASTSGANEQYF. The DNA of the CDR3 is TGTGCCAGCACTAGCGGGGCCAACGAGCAGTACTTC. The gene calls are TRBV27 and TRBJ2-7, with 9 bases aligning to TRBD2. This CDR3 region has 12 residues. J was trimmed by 5 bases and V by 7 bases; bases with no gene match: 3. CDR1 is MNHEY and CDR2 is SMNVEV in the germline V gene (reference sequence).

In this sample, this clone turned up a few times. The chain has TRBV21-1 and TRBJ1-5; the tabulated D call, TRBD1, remains unverified against the DNA. TRBV21-1 constitutes a pseudogene. The CDR3 spans 15 residues. This chain's CDR3 is CASTNRGERNQPQHF. The CDR3 DNA reads as TGTGCCAGCACCAACAGGGGGGAGAGGAATCAGCCCCAGCATTTT.

The chain employs TRBV27 and TRBJ2-2, with TRBD2 matching 7 bases. The CDR3 has 13 amino acids. Germline loops: CDR1 MNHEY, CDR2 SMNVEV (reference sequence). After removal of 10 bases from V and 3 bases from J, the junction contained 5 bases not matched to a gene. The CDR3 nucleotides are TGTGCCATGCGGGAGAGGGACACCGGGGAGCTGTTTTTT. As protein: CAMRERDTGELFF.

This clone was observed a single time. This chain links TRBV4-1 with TRBJ2-7; 8 bases are a match to TRBD2. Germline V gives CDR1 MGHRA, CDR2 YSYEKL. V shed 4 bases, J shed 3 bases, and the junction held 14 bases outside the gene matches. This CDR3 comprises 17 residues. Here the CDR3 reads CASSPGENSGAYYEQYF. For the CDR3, the DNA is TGCGCCAGCAGCCCGGGGGAAAATAGCGGGGCGTACTACGAGCAGTACTTC.

V usage is TRBV4-2 and J usage is TRBJ2-3, with no clear D. With 0 bases removed from V and 6 bases from J, the gap between germline ends came to 10 bases. The CDR3 covers 14 residues. Germline CDR1 is LGHNA and CDR2 is YNFKEQ. CDR3 protein: CASSQETSEDTQYF. For the CDR3, the DNA is TGTGCCAGCAGCCAAGAAACAAGCGAGGATACGCAGTATTTT.

The chain joins TRBV6-5 to TRBJ2-3; a possible D gene is TRBD2 (6 bases). Trimming removed 4 bases from V and 3 bases from J, with 14 bases in between. The CDR3 has 15 residues. Germline V gene data show CDR1 as MNHEY and CDR2 as SVGAGI. The CDR3 here is CASSSLNRGTDTQYF. The DNA of the CDR3 is TGTGCCAGCAGTTCACTCAACCGGGGGACAGATACGCAGTATTTT.

V is TRBV27 and J is TRBJ2-3; D unresolved. Trimming removed 5 bases at V and 4 bases at J, with 4 bases between. Germline V gene lookup returns CDR1 MNHEY and CDR2 SMNVEV (reference sequence). The CDR3 is made up of 11 amino acids. The CDR3 here is CASSRADTQYF. In DNA, the CDR3 is TGTGCCAGCAGTCGAGCAGATACGCAGTATTTT.

The chain couples TRBV11-3 to TRBJ2-2; no definite D call. V was shortened by 2 bases and J by 3 bases, with 10 bases between the two germline ends. CDR1 and CDR2 (germline): SGHNT, YENEEA. This CDR3 is built from 15 residues. The CDR3 here is CASSLLGPDTGELFF. CDR3 bases: TGTGCCAGCAGCTTACTAGGGCCCGACACCGGGGAGCTGTTTTTT.

This chain links TRBV9 with TRBJ2-2; unclear D gene. Trimming left V 4 bases short and J 0 bases short, with 7 bases between. The germline CDR1 and CDR2 sequences are SGDLS and YYNGEE. The CDR3 is 14 amino acids. The CDR3 spells CASSPLANTGELFF. CDR3 DNA: TGTGCCAGCAGCCCCCTAGCGAACACCGGGGAGCTGTTTTTT.

The chain joins TRBV9 to TRBJ2-5; a weak D match, TRBD2 (5 bases). The CDR3 extends over 11 amino acids. In germline, CDR1 is SGDLS, CDR2 YYNGEE. The V end was cut by 7 bases, the J end by 4 bases, with 8 bases between. The CDR3 reads CASRGGETQYF. The DNA for the CDR3 is TGTGCCAGCCGTGGAGGAGAGACCCAGTACTTC.

The chain combines TRBV6-5 with TRBJ1-1; possible D gene TRBD1, 6 bases. CDR3 length: 15 amino acids. Trimming took off 5 bases at V and 5 bases at J, with 18 bases between the two ends. Germline CDR1 is MNHEY and CDR2 is SVGAGI. Here the CDR3 reads CASSQTEGVGTEAFF. The CDR3, as DNA: TGTGCCAGCAGTCAGACGGAGGGGGTGGGTACTGAAGCTTTCTTT.

The chain couples TRBV2 to TRBJ1-5; 10 nucleotides align to TRBD1. Germline CDR1 reads SNHLY; CDR2 reads FYNNEI. The CDR3 consists of 20 residues. V lost 3 bases, J lost 11 bases, and 25 bases stayed unmatched. This CDR3 is CASSDDPRWTGGSANQAQHF. CDR3 in DNA: TGTGCCAGCAGTGACGACCCGCGATGGACAGGGGGTAGCGCAAATCAAGCCCAGCATTTT.

The J gene is TRBJ2-2, the V gene TRBV7-9, with 13 bases aligning to TRBD2. This CDR3 spans 16 amino acids. Germline V CDR1 and CDR2: SEHNR, FQNEAQ (reference sequence). Trimming cost V 5 bases and J 5 bases; bases outside gene matches: 5. The CDR3 DNA sequence: TGTGCCAGCAGCCTCACTAGCGGGAGGGCAACCGGGGAGCTGTTTTTT. Amino acids: CASSLTSGRATGELFF. The complete variable domain, with remaining parts taken from reference TRBV7-9 and TRBJ2-2, reads DTGVSQNPRHKITKRGQNVTFRCDPISEHNRLYWYRQTLGQGPEFLTYFQNEAQLEKSRLLSDRFSAERPKGSFSTLEIQRTEQGDSAMYLCASSLTSGRATGELFFGEGSRLTVL.

A single count supports this clone. This chain joins TRBV11-2 and TRBJ2-7; D unclear. The length of the CDR3 is 13 residues. The germline V and J ends were trimmed by 2 bases and 4 bases, with 9 bases remaining between them. CDR1 and CDR2 (germline): SGHAT, FQNNGV. CDR3 region: CASSLQPVYEQYF. The DNA of the CDR3 is TGTGCCAGCAGCTTACAGCCTGTGTACGAGCAGTACTTC.

The chain has TRBV7-9 and TRBJ1-6; D unresolved. The CDR3 has 13 residues. Germline V gene sequence: CDR1 SEHNR, CDR2 FQNEAQ (reference sequence). Between the trimmed V and J ends, which lost 3 bases and 6 bases, there was a span of 6 bases. The CDR3 spells CASSFTRNSPLHF. CDR3 coding DNA: TGTGCCAGCAGCTTCACACGTAATTCACCCCTCCACTTT.

The chain combines TRBV10-3 with TRBJ1-5, with a weak D call TRBD1 (5 bases). The germline V and J ends were trimmed by 10 bases and 7 bases, with 20 bases remaining between them. Germline lookup yields CDR1 ENHRY and CDR2 SYGVKD. The CDR3 loop spans 14 amino acids. CDR3 loop: CATSNTGPGQPQHF. The CDR3 bases are TGTGCCACGTCGAACACAGGCCCCGGGCAGCCCCAGCATTTT.

The CDR3 spells CASGSGQGSTEAFF. CDR3 in DNA: TGTGCTAGTGGTTCCGGACAGGGGTCCACTGAAGCTTTCTTT. The chain is built from TRBV12-5 and TRBJ1-1; TRBD1 matches 9 bases. V lost 4 bases to trimming and J lost 4 bases; unmatched junction nucleotides: 4. The CDR3 is 14 amino acids. The germline gives CDR1 LGHNT, CDR2 FRNRAP. Variable domain in full (rest from reference TRBV12-5 and TRBJ1-1): DARVTQTPRHKVTEMGQEVTMRCQPILGHNTVFWYRQTMMQGLELLAYFRNRAPLDDSGMPKDRFSAEMPDATLATLKIQPSEPRDSAVYFCASGSGQGSTEAFFGQGTRLTVV.

The chain joins TRBV4-1 to TRBJ2-7; 11 positions agree with TRBD2. V dropped 5 bases and J dropped 3; count of bases not matched to a gene: 6. The CDR3 covers 15 residues. The V gene's germline CDR1 is MGHRA and CDR2 YSYEKL. CDR3 residues: CASSKTSGIFYEQYF. Here the CDR3 DNA reads TGCGCCAGCAGCAAGACTAGCGGGATTTTCTACGAGCAGTACTTC.

As for this clone: Other nucleotide sequences in the sample specify the same CDR3. The gene calls are TRBV13 and TRBJ2-5, with 13 bases fitting TRBD2. The CDR3 runs to 16 residues. The junction had 8 bases not matched to a gene; V was cut back by 5 bases and J by 5 bases. In germline, CDR1 is PRHDT, CDR2 FYEKMQ (reference sequence). The CDR3 coding sequence is TGTGCCAGCAGCCCCCGGACTAGCGGGAGTGGGGAGACCCAGTACTTC. Its protein product is CASSPRTSGSGETQYF.

The rearrangement links TRBV4-1 to TRBJ2-1; D call uncertain. CDR1 and CDR2 (germline): MGHRA, YSYEKL. The germline V and J ends were trimmed by 5 bases and 2 bases, with 10 bases remaining between them. The CDR3 totals 14 residues. The CDR3 region is CASSLTETYNEQFF. The CDR3 DNA sequence: TGCGCCAGCAGCTTGACTGAAACCTACAATGAGCAGTTCTTC.

The CDR3 region has the DNA TGTGCCAGCAGCCCAATGCTGGAGCTGTTTTTT. Protein sequence: CASSPMLELFF. The V call is TRBV7-9, the J call TRBJ2-2; D remains unclear. The germline V and J ends were trimmed by 5 bases and 10 bases, with 8 bases remaining between them. CDR1 is SEHNR, CDR2 FQNEAQ, per germline (reference sequence). The CDR3 length is 11 residues. Full variable domain (remainder filled in from reference TRBV7-9 and TRBJ2-2): DTGVSQNPRHKITKRGQNVTFRCDPISEHNRLYWYRQTLGQGPEFLTYFQNEAQLEKSRLLSDRFSAERPKGSFSTLEIQRTEQGDSAMYLCASSPMLELFFGEGSRLTVL.

This chain joins TRBV5-5 and TRBJ1-2, with D possibly being TRBD1 (6 bases). The CDR3 extends over 16 amino acids. The germline V and J ends were trimmed by 2 bases and 0 bases, with 14 bases remaining between them. Per the germline V gene, CDR1 is SGHKS and CDR2 is YYEKEE (reference sequence). The CDR3 coding sequence is TGTGCCAGCAGCTTATCCTCGGGACAAACTAACTATGGCTACACCTTC. Residues: CASSLSSGQTNYGYTF.